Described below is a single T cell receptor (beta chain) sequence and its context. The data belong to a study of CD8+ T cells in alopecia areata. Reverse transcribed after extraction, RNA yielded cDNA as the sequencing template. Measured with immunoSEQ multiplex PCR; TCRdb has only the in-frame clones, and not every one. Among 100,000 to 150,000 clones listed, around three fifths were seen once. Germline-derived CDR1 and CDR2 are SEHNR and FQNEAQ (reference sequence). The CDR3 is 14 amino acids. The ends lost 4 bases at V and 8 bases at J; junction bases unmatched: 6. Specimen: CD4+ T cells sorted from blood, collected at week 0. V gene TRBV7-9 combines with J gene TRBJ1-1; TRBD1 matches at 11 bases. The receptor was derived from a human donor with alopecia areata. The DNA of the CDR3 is TGTGCCAGCAGCTCAAACGGACAGGGGGCGGAAGCTTTCTTT. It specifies CASSSNGQGAEAFF.